These 5 T cell receptor beta chains came from one sample sequenced in a study of cytomegalovirus exposure and HLA in healthy donors. Here immunoSEQ multiplex PCR was the method, and the copy in TCRdb shows in-frame clones only, minus some. The table includes 90,000 to 140,000 clones, 85% to 90% detected once. The specimen sequenced was PBMCs. These receptors all stem from a woman under 30 in good health and CMV-seropositive.

J is TRBJ2-7 and V is TRBV28, with 12 bases matching TRBD2. J gave up 7 bases and V 3 bases, and 13 bases lay outside the gene matches. Germline V gene sequence: CDR1 MDHEN, CDR2 SYDVKM. This CDR3 comprises 17 residues. CDR3 nucleotides: TGTGCCAGCAGTTTGTCACTAGCGGGGGGAGCCTACGTTGAGCAGTACTTC. This sequence encodes CASSLSLAGGAYVEQYF.

The V gene is TRBV15, the J gene TRBJ2-7; maybe TRBD1 (5 bases). This CDR3 has 14 amino acids. Germline lookup yields CDR1 LNHNV and CDR2 YYDKDF (reference sequence). The V and J ends lost 8 bases and 3 bases respectively, with 17 bases between them. CDR3 sequence (DNA): TGTGCCACCCGGAATTTGGGGCCTAACTACGAGCAGTACTTC. It translates to CATRNLGPNYEQYF.

The chain recombines TRBV13 with TRBJ1-5; D is unclear. Deletions cut 0 bases from V and 7 bases from J, with 4 bases between. Germline assignment: CDR1 PRHDT and CDR2 FYEKMQ (reference sequence). CDR3 size: 12 residues. Written as DNA, the CDR3 is TGTGCCAGCAGCTTAGGTGGCCAGCCCCAGCATTTT. Its translation: CASSLGGQPQHF. Complete variable domain (other parts from reference TRBV13 and TRBJ1-5): AAGVIQSPRHLIKEKRETATLKCYPIPRHDTVYWYQQGPGQDPQFLISFYEKMQSDKGSIPDRFSAQQFSDYHSELNMSSLELGDSALYFCASSLGGQPQHFGDGTRLSIL.

Written as DNA, the CDR3 is TGTGCCTCCATACGGCGGGAGGGCCTCAACGAGCAGTACTTC. Translated, it gives CASIRREGLNEQYF. The rearrangement links TRBV30 to TRBJ2-7; TRBD2 matches 9 bases. V lost 7 bases to trimming and J lost 5 bases; unmatched junction nucleotides: 12. The CDR3 is 14 residues long. Per the germline V gene, CDR1 is GTSNPN and CDR2 is SVGIG (reference sequence).

V and J are TRBV18 and TRBJ2-3; D not resolved. Germline assignment: CDR1 KGHSH and CDR2 LQKENI. Trimming cost V 4 bases and J 4 bases, with 9 bases left between them. This CDR3 comprises 13 residues. The CDR3 nucleotides read TGTGCCAGCTCACTCTTAACATCAGATACGCAGTATTTT. It codes for CASSLLTSDTQYF.